This T cell receptor beta chain comes out of a study of cytotoxic CD8 clonotypes in ibrutinib-treated CLL. Libraries were prepared by immunoSEQ multiplex PCR; TCRdb keeps only in-frame clonotypes and omits some of them. The data contain 150,000 to 200,000 clones, 70% to 85% of them seen just once; the ten biggest clones take up roughly 2%. Sequencing used PBMCs, obtained after 12 months of ibrutinib treatment. The receptor was isolated from a human donor with chronic lymphocytic leukemia.

In DNA form, the CDR3 reads TGTGCCAGCAGCTTACGGATAGCGGGGGGGCAAGAGACCCAGTACTTC. Encoded protein: CASSLRIAGGQETQYF. J is TRBJ2-5 and V is TRBV7-2; 11 bases are shared with TRBD2. In germline, CDR1 is SGHTA, CDR2 FQGNSA. CDR3 length: 16 amino acids. V trimming: 2 bases; J trimming: 2 bases; junction bases outside the gene matches: 4.